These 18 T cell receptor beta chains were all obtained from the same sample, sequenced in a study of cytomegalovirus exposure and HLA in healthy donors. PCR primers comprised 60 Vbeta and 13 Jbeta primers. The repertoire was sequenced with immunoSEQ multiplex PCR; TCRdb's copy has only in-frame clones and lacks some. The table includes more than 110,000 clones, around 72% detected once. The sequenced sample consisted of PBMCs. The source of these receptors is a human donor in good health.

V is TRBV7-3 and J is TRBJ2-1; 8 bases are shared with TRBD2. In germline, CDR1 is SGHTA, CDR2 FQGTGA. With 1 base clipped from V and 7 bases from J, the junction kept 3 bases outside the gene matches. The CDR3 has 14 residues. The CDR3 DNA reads TGTGCCAGCAGCTTAAGCGGGAGGCAAAATGAGCAGTTCTTC. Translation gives CASSLSGRQNEQFF.

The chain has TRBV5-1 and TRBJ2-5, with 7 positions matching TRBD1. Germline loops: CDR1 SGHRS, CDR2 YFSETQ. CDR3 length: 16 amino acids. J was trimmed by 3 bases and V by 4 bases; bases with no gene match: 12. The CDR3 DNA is TGCGCCAGCAGCCTAACTTTGTCCGGGACAGAAGAGACCCAGTACTTC. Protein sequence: CASSLTLSGTEETQYF.

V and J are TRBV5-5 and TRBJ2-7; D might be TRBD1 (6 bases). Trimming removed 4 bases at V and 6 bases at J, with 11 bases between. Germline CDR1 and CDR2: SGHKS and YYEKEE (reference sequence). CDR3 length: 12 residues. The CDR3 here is CASSQQGFEQYF. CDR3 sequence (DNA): TGTGCCAGCAGCCAACAGGGTTTCGAGCAGTACTTC.

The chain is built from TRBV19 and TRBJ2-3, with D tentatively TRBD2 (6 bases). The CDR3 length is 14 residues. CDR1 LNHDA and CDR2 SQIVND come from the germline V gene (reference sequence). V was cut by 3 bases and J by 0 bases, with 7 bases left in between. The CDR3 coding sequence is TGTGCCAGTAGTATCGGGGGTAGCACAGATACGCAGTATTTT. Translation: CASSIGGSTDTQYF.

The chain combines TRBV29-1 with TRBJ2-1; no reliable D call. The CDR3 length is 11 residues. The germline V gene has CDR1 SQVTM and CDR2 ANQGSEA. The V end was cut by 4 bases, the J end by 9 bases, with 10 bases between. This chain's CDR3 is CSVVKASEQFF. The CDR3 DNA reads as TGCAGCGTTGTCAAAGCAAGTGAGCAGTTCTTC.

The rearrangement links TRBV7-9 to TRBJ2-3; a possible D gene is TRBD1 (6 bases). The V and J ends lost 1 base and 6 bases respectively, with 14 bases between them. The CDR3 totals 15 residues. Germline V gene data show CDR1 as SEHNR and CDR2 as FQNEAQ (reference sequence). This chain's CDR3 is CASSLVYDRRDTQYF. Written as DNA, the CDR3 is TGTGCCAGCAGCTTAGTATACGACAGGAGGGATACGCAGTATTTT. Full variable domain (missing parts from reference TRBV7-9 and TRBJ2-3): DTGVSQNPRHKITKRGQNVTFRCDPISEHNRLYWYRQTLGQGPEFLTYFQNEAQLEKSRLLSDRFSAERPKGSFSTLEIQRTEQGDSAMYLCASSLVYDRRDTQYFGPGTRLTVL.

CDR3 sequence reads: CASTRGAGGREQYF. CDR3 nucleotides: TGTGCCAGCACCCGAGGAGCGGGAGGTCGCGAGCAGTACTTC. This chain connects TRBV2 to TRBJ2-7; 9 nucleotides align to TRBD2. CDR1 is SNHLY, CDR2 FYNNEI, per germline. V was clipped by 7 bases and J by 6 bases; unmatched bases: 10. The CDR3 covers 14 residues.

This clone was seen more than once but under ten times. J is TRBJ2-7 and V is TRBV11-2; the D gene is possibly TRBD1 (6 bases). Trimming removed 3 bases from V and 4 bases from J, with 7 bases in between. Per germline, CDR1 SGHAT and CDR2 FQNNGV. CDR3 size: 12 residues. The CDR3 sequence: CASSLDRYEQYF. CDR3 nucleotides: TGTGCCAGCAGCTTGGACAGATACGAGCAGTACTTC.

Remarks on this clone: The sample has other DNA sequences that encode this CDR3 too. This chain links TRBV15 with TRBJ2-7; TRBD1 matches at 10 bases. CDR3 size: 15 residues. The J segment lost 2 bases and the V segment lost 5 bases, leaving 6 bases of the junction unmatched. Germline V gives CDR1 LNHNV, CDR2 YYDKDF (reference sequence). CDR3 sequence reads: CATSRGGTGAYEQYF. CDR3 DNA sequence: TGTGCCACCAGCCGGGGGGGGACAGGGGCCTACGAGCAGTACTTC. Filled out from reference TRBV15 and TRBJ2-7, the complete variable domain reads DAMVIQNPRYQVTQFGKPVTLSCSQTLNHNVMYWYQQKSSQAPKLLFHYYDKDFNNEADTPDNFQSRRPNTSFCFLDIRSPGLGDTAMYLCATSRGGTGAYEQYFGPGTRLTVT.

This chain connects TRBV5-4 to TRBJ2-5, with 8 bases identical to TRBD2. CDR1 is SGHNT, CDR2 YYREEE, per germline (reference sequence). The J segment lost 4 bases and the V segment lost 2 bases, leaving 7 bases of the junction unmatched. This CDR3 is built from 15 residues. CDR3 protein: CASSLWAGGIETQYF. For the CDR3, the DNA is TGTGCCAGCAGCTTATGGGCGGGGGGAATAGAGACCCAGTACTTC.

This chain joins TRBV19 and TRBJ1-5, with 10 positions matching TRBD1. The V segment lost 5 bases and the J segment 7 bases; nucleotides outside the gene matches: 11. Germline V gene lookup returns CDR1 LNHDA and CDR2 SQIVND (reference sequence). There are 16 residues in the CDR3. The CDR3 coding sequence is TGTGCCAGTAGTGACTTGACCGGGACAGGGGACCAGCCCCAGCATTTT. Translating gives CASSDLTGTGDQPQHF.

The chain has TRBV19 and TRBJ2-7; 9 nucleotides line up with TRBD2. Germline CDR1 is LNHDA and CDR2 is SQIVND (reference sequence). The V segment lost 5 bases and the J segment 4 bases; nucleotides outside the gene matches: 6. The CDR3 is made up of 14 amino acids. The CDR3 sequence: CASSRVAGDYEQYF. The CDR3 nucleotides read TGTGCCAGTAGTCGAGTAGCGGGAGATTACGAGCAGTACTTC.

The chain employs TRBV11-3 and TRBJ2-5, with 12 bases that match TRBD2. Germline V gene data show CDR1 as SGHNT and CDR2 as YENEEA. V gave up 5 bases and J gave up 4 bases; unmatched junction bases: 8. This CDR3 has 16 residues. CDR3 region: CASSRRTSGVVETQYF. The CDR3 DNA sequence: TGTGCCAGCAGCCGCCGGACTAGCGGGGTAGTAGAGACCCAGTACTTC.

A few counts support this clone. In DNA form, the CDR3 reads TGTGCCAGCAGCCGACTACAGGGATCCGGGGAGCTGTTTTTT. This gives the protein CASSRLQGSGELFF. This chain links TRBV7-9 with TRBJ2-2, with D maybe TRBD1 (6 bases). CDR3 length: 14 residues. V was clipped by 5 bases and J by 6 bases, with 13 bases between them. CDR1 is SEHNR, CDR2 FQNEAQ, per germline (reference sequence).

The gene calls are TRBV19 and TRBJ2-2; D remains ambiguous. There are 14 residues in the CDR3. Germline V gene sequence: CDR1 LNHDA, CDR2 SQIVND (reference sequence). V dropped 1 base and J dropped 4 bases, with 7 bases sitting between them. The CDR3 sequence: CASSIVAVTGELFF. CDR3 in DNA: TGTGCCAGTAGTATAGTTGCAGTCACCGGGGAGCTGTTTTTT.

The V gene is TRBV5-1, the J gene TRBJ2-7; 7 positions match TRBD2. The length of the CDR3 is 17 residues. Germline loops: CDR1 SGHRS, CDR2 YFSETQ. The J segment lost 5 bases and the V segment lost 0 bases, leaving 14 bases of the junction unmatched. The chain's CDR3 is CASSLGGAAGEFHEQYF. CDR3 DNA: TGCGCCAGCAGCTTGGGTGGCGCTGCGGGGGAGTTTCACGAGCAGTACTTC.

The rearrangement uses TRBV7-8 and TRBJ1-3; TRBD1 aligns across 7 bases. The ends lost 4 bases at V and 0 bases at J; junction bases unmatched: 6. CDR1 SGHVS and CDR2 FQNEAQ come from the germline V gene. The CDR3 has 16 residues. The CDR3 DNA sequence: TGTGCCAGCAGCTCGGACAGGATCTACTCTGGAAACACCATATATTTT. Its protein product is CASSSDRIYSGNTIYF.

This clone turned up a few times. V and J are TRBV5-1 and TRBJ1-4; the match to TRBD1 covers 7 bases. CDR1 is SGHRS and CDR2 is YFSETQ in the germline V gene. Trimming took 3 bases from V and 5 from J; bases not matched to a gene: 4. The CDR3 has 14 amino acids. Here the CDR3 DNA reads TGCGCCAGCAGCTCCACAGGGGAAAATGAAAAACTGTTTTTT. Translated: CASSSTGENEKLFF. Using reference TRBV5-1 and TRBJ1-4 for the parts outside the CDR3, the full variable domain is KAGVTQTPRYLIKTRGQQVTLSCSPISGHRSVSWYQQTPGQGLQFLFEYFSETQRNKGNFPGRFSGRQFSNSRSEMNVSTLELGDSALYLCASSSTGENEKLFFGSGTQLSVL.